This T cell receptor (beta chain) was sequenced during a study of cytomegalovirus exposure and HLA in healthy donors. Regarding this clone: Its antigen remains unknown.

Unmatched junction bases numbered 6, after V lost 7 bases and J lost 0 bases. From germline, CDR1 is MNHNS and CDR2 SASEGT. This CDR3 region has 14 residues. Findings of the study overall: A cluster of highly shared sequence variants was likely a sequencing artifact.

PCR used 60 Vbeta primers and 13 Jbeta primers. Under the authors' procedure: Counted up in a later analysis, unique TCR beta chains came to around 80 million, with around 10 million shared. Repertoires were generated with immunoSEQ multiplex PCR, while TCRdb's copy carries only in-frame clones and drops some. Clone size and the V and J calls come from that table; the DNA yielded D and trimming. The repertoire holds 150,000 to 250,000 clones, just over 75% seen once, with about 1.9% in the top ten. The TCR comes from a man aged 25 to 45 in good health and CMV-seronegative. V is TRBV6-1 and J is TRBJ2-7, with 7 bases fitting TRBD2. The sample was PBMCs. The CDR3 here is CASNPGGNSYEQYF. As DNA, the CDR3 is TGTGCCAGCAACCCCGGGGGGAACTCCTACGAGCAGTACTTC.